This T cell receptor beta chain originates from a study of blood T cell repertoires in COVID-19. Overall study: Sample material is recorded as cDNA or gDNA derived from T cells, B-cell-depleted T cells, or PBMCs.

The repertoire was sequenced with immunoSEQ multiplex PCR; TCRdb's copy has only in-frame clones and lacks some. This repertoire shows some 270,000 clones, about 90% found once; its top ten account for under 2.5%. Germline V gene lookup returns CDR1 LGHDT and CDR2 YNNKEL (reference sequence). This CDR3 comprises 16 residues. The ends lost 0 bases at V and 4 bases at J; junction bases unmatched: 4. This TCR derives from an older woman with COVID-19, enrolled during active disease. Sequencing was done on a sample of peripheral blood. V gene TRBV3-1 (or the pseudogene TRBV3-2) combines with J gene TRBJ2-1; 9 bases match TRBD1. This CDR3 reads CASSQEDRGQYNEQFF. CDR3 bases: TGTGCCAGCAGCCAAGAGGACAGGGGACAGTACAATGAGCAGTTCTTC.